This T cell receptor beta chain was observed in a study of shared clonotypes between healthy human individuals. Adult donors, all healthy and HIV-negative, had no recent acute infections or vaccinations. Deletions cut 5 bases from V and 0 bases from J, with 11 bases between. This CDR3 contains 14 residues. CDR1 and CDR2 (germline): MNHEY, SVGAGI. Study findings and constraints: Naive subsets typically showed greater estimated richness than memory subsets. Rarefaction revealed incomplete sorted-subset sequencing despite large depth.

Only one count was recorded for this clone. What it recognizes is unknown. Deep-level running was used for the assay. Libraries were prepared by immunoSEQ multiplex PCR; TCRdb keeps only in-frame clonotypes and omits some of them. The table shows approximately 2.5 million clones, with approximately 94% occurring only once. V gene TRBV6-5 combines with J gene TRBJ2-7; D uncertain. Sequenced material: naive CD4+ T cells from PBMCs. The subset is: CD45RA+ positively selected. This receptor was taken from a man aged 18 to 30 in good health. Some clones in this sample may be carry-over from other donors' samples. In DNA form, the CDR3 reads TGTGCCAGCAGTCCCCGCGCAGGCTCCTACGAGCAGTACTTC. Amino acid sequence: CASSPRAGSYEQYF.